Listed below are T cell receptor beta chains from one sample, sequenced in a study of blood T cell repertoires in COVID-19. Generated by immunoSEQ multiplex PCR, the TCRdb table keeps only in-frame clones and is missing some. The sample shows around 370,000 clones, around 87% of them seen only once. The sequenced sample consisted of peripheral blood. The receptors originated from a woman aged 45 to 65 with COVID-19, enrolled during active disease. The conserved cysteine and the conserved F or W are not part of the CDR3 here.

cdr3_aa	v_call	j_call
ASSRQGNTEAF	TRBV4-2	TRBJ1-1
ASSLEPGQTYNEQF	TRBV5-1	TRBJ2-1
ASSAPGQGWNSPLH	TRBV6-1	TRBJ1-6
ASSMGQGYQPQH	TRBV7-9	TRBJ1-5
AISESRVQVNTIY	TRBV10-3	TRBJ1-3
ASSFRTGGTEAF	TRBV5-1	TRBJ1-1
ASSYAPTSGRGAGELF	TRBV7-3	TRBJ2-2
ASSFNRINEQF	TRBV28	TRBJ2-1
ASSRSGTSGIYNEQF	TRBV9	TRBJ2-1
ASSLKTGPNQPQH	TRBV19	TRBJ1-5
ASSGLKSTDTQY	TRBV6-5	TRBJ2-3
ASSQGTKYNSPLH	TRBV3-1/TRBV3-2	TRBJ1-6
ASSLGLVQGYGYT	TRBV7-2	TRBJ1-2
ASRSGQGNKNTEAF	TRBV5-1	TRBJ1-1
ASRSGSTDTQY	TRBV6-5	TRBJ2-3
ASSPQSGTLSYEQY	TRBV5-1	TRBJ2-7
ASSLSGRAYEQY	TRBV11-3	TRBJ2-7
ASKPGAWGELF	TRBV19	TRBJ2-2
SALTLSSYNEQF	TRBV29-1	TRBJ2-1
SVGGTSGTDTQY	TRBV29-1	TRBJ2-3
ASSLRDRVSKEF	TRBV27	TRBJ2-1
ATSDLTYPSYNEQF	TRBV24-1	TRBJ2-1
ASSLRTSEYNEQF	TRBV3-1/TRBV3-2	TRBJ2-1
ASSLVQGSTDTQY	TRBV7-9	TRBJ2-3
ASSHINGEQY	TRBV6-5	TRBJ2-7
ASSPWTGAYEQY	TRBV3-1/TRBV3-2	TRBJ2-7
ASGGQEGYGYT	TRBV6-6	TRBJ1-2